These T cell receptor beta chains were read from a single sample in a study of blood T cell repertoires in COVID-19. Profiling relied on immunoSEQ multiplex PCR, and the TCRdb table lists in-frame clones only, not all of them. The sample records approximately 150,000 clones, about 88% being singletons. Sequencing was done on a sample of peripheral blood. Receptors originate from a man aged 40-49 years with acute or convalescent COVID-19. The CDR3 runs from the conserved cysteine through the conserved F or W. Fields, in order: V gene, clone size, CDR3 protein. Rows give clone size only sometimes, using once, few, many, or a class for an expanded clone.

V: TRBV14; size: -; CDR3: CASSQVDRINTEAFF
V: TRBV6-5; size: -; CDR3: CASSFTGETEAFF
V: TRBV3-1/TRBV3-2; size: -; CDR3: CASSDGFWDRHQPQHF
V: TRBV5-4; size: -; CDR3: CASSSAGTGSHGYTF
V: TRBV30; size: once; CDR3: CAWSPAVSGNTIYF
V: TRBV6-5; size: -; CDR3: CASRPWTVEAFF
V: TRBV30; size: -; CDR3: CAWSGSGSAFF
V: TRBV6-4; size: -; CDR3: CASSDRGGDNSPLHF
V: TRBV13; size: -; CDR3: CASSGQGEGEKLFF
V: TRBV6-5; size: few; CDR3: CASQDTYSGNTIYF
V: TRBV10-2; size: -; CDR3: CASSPGGSDTQYF
V: TRBV6-1; size: few; CDR3: CASSEALNSPLHF
V: TRBV6-6; size: -; CDR3: CASSRMTSGGTGEQYF
V: TRBV5-5; size: -; CDR3: CASSQTGSSGNTIYF
V: TRBV5-1; size: once; CDR3: CASSLAAGVAYGYTF
V: TRBV29-1; size: -; CDR3: CSASWGRQEAFF
V: TRBV15; size: -; CDR3: CATSRDRQSGAEAFF
V: TRBV5-4; size: few; CDR3: CASSASSSLNYGYTF
V: TRBV6-4; size: -; CDR3: CASSAGLASYNEQFF
V: TRBV14; size: -; CDR3: CASSLNRQGTDTQYF
V: TRBV28; size: -; CDR3: CASSPYGGTYGYTF
V: TRBV9; size: -; CDR3: CASSVDSTGELFF
V: TRBV3-1/TRBV3-2; size: -; CDR3: CASSPGQGNTEAFF
V: TRBV19; size: -; CDR3: CASTPRGGYGYTF
V: TRBV9; size: -; CDR3: CASSVGPGGAREQYF
V: TRBV7-2; size: -; CDR3: CASSSGTTVTGELFF
V: TRBV7-9; size: -; CDR3: CASSLALGREQYF
V: TRBV28; size: -; CDR3: CASTQLPSSTDTQYF
V: TRBV7-9; size: few; CDR3: CASSLSATSYEQYF
V: TRBV29-1; size: -; CDR3: CSVAGQANTEAFF
V: TRBV27; size: few; CDR3: CASSSRPTGGLNQPQHF
V: TRBV7-2; size: -; CDR3: CASSLAGTGVTDTQYF
V: TRBV18; size: once; CDR3: CASSRATNEKLFF
V: TRBV7-9; size: -; CDR3: CASSLRLDVEAQYF
V: TRBV30; size: -; CDR3: CAWSVQYAEGTGKIGANVLTF
V: TRBV2; size: -; CDR3: CARRDSQETQYF
V: TRBV6-2/TRBV6-3; size: -; CDR3: CASSYSGRRTSYEQYF
V: TRBV5-1; size: -; CDR3: CASSSQGLDYGYTF
V: TRBV12-5; size: -; CDR3: CASGLEDLTGELFF
V: TRBV12-5; size: -; CDR3: CASGLVVLTDRGKLFF
V: TRBV10-3; size: -; CDR3: CAISEWSGANEQFF
V: TRBV19; size: -; CDR3: CASSRGGEASNEQFF
V: TRBV15; size: -; CDR3: CATSRDLRGWGTEAFF
V: TRBV6-2/TRBV6-3; size: -; CDR3: CASSYARQSSQPQHF
V: TRBV4-2; size: -; CDR3: CASRSGGTVSGELFF
V: TRBV6-5; size: -; CDR3: CASYRTGASQPQHF
V: TRBV10-1; size: -; CDR3: CASSDPHRAHHYDRDSYEQYF
V: TRBV27; size: few; CDR3: CASRPGGSSYEQYF
V: TRBV18; size: -; CDR3: CASSPQESSGEIGQYF